The present entry profiles one T cell receptor (beta chain) with its context. This entry belongs to a study of control samples from healthy donors and cancer patients. Trimming pared 5 bases from V and 7 bases from J, leaving 18 bases between. Germline CDR1 and CDR2: LGHDT and YNNKEL (reference sequence). The length of the CDR3 is 16 residues. The assay was immunoSEQ multiplex PCR, and TCRdb's table has in-frame clones only and misses some. The table has over 150,000 clones, roughly 90% seen once. The rearrangement uses TRBV3-1 (or the pseudogene TRBV3-2) and TRBJ1-6; unclear D gene. Input material: blood. This sequence originates from a woman between 45 and 60 years old in good health. CDR3 sequence (DNA): TGTGCCAGCAGCTCTGACCTCGGCCAGTCGAATTCACCCCTCCACTTT. It translates to CASSSDLGQSNSPLHF.